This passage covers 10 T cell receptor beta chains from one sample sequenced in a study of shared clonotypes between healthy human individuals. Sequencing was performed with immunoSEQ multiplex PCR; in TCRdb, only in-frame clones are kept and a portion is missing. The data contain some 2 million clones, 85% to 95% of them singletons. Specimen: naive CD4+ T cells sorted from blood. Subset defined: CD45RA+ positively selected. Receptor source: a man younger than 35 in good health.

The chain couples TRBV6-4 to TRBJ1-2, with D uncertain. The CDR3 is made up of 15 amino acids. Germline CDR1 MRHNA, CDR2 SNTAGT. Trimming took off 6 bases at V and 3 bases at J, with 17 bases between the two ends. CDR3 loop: CASSISTSGHYGYTF. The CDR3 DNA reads TGTGCCAGCAGCATATCCACCTCTGGTCACTATGGCTACACCTTC.

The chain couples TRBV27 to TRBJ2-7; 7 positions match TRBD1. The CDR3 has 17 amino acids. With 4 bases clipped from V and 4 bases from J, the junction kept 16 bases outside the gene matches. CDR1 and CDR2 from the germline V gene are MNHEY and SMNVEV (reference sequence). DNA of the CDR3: TGTGCCAGCAGTTCGCTCCTCCCCGGCACAGGGGAGTACGAGCAGTACTTC. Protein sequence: CASSSLLPGTGEYEQYF.

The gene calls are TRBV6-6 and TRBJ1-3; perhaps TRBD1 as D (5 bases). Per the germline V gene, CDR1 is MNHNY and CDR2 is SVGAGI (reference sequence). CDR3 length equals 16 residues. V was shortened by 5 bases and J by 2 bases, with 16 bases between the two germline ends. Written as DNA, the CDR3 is TGTGCCAGCAGTCGGGGGTCCAATCACCCTGGAAACACCATATATTTT. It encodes CASSRGSNHPGNTIYF.

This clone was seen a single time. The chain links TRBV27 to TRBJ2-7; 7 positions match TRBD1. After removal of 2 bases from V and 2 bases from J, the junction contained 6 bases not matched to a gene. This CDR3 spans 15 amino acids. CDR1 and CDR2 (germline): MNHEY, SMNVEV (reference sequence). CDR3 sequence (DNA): TGTGCCAGCAGTTTAATGGGGACAGCGACCTACGAGCAGTACTTC. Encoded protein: CASSLMGTATYEQYF.

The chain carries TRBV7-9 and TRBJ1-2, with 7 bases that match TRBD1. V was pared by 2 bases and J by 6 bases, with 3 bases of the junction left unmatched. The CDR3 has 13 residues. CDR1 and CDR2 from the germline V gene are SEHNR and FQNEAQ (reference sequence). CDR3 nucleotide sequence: TGTGCCAGCAGCTTACTGACAGGGCATGGCTACACCTTC. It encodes CASSLLTGHGYTF.

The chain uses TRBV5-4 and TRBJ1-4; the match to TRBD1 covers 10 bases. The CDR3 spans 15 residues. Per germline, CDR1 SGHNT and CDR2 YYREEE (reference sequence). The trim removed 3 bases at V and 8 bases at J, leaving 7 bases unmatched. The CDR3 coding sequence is TGTGCCAGCAGCTCGCCCGGACAGGGGGGCGAAAAACTGTTTTTT. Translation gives CASSSPGQGGEKLFF.

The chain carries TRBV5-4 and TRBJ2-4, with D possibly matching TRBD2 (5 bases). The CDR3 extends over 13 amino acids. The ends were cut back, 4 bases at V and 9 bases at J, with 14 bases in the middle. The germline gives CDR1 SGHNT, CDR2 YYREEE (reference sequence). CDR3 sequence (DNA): TGTGCCAGCAGCAGAGACGGACTTCTCATTCAGTACTTC. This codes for CASSRDGLLIQYF.

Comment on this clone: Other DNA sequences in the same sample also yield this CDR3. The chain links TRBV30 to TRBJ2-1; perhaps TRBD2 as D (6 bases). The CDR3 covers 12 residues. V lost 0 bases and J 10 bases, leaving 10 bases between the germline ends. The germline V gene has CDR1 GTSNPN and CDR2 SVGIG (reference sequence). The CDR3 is CAWSVLAREQFF. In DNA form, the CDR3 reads TGTGCCTGGAGTGTACTAGCACGGGAGCAGTTCTTC.

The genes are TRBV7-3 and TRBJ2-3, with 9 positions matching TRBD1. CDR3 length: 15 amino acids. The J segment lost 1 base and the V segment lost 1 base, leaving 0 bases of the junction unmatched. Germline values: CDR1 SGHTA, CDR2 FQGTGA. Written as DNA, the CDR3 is TGTGCCAGCAGCTTAAGGGACAGGGGCACAGATACGCAGTATTTT. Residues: CASSLRDRGTDTQYF. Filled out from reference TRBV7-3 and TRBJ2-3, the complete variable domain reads GAGVSQTPSNKVTEKGKYVELRCDPISGHTALYWYRQSLGQGPEFLIYFQGTGAADDSGLPNDRFFAVRPEGSVSTLKIQRTERGDSAVYLCASSLRDRGTDTQYFGPGTRLTVL.

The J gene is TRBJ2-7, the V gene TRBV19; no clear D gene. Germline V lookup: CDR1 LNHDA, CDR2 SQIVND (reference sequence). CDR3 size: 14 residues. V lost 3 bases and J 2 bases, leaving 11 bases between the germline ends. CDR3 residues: CASSMSQMAYEQYF. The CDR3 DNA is TGTGCCAGTAGTATGTCCCAGATGGCCTACGAGCAGTACTTC.